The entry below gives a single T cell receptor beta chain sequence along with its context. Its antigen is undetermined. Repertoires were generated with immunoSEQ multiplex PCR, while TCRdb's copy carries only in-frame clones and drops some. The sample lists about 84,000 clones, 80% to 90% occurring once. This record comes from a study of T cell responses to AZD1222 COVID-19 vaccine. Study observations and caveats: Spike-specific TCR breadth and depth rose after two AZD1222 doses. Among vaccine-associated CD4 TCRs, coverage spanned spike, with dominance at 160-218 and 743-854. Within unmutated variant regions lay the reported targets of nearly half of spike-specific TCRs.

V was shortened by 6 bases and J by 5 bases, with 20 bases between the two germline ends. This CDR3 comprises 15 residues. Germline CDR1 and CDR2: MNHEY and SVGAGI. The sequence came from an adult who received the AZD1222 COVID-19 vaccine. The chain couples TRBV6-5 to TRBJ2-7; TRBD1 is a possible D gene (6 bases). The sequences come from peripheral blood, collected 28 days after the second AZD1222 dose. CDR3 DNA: TGTGCCAGCAGGAACCGACAGGTAATAAAGGACGAGCAGTACTTC. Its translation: CASRNRQVIKDEQYF.